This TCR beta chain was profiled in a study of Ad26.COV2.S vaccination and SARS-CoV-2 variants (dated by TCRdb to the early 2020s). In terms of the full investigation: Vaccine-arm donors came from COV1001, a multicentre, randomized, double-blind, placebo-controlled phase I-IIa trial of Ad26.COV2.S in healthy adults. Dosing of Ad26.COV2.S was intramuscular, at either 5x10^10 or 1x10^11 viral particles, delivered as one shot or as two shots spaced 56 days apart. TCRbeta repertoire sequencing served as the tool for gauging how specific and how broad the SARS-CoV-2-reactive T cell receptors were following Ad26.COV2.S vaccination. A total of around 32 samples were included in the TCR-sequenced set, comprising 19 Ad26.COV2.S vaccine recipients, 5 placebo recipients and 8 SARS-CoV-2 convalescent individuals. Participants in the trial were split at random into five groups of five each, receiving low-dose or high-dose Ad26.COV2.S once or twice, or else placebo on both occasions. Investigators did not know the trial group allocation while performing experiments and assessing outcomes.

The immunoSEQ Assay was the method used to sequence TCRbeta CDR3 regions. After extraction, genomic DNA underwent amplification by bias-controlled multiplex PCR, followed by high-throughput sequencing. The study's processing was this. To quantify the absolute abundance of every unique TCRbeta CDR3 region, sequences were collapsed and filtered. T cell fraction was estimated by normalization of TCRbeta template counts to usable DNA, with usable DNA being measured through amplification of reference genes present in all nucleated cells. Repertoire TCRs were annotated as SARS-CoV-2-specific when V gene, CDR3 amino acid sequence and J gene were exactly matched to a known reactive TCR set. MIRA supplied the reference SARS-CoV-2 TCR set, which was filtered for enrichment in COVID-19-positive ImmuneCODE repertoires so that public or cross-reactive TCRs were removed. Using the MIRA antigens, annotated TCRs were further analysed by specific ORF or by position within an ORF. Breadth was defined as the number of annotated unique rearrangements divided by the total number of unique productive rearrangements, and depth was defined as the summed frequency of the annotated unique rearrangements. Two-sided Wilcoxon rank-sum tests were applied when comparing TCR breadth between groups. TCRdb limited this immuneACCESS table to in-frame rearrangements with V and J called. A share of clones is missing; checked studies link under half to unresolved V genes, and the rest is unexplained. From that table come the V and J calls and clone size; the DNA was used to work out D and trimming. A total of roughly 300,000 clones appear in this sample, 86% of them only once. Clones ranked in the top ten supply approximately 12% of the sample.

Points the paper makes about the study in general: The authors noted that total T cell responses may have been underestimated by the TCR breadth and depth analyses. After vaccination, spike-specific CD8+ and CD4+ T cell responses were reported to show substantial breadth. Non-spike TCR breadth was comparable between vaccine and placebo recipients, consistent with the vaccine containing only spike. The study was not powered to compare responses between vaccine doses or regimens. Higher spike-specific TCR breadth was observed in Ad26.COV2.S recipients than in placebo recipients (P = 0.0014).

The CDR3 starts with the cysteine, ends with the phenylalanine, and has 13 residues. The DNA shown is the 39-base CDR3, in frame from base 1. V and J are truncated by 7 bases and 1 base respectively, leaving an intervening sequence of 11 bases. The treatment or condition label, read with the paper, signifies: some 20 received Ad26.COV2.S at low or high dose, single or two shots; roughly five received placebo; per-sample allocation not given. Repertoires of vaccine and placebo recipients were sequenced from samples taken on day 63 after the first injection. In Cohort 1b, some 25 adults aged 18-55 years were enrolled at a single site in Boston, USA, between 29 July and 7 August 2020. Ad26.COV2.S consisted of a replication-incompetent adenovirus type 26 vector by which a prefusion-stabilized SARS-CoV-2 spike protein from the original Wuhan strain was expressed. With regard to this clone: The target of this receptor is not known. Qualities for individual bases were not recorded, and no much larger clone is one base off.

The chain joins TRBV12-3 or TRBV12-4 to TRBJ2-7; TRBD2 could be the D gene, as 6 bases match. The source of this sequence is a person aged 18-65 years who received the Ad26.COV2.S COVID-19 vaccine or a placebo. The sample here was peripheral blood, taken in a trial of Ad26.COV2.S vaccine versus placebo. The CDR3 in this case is CASTRGASYEQYF. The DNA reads TGTGCCAGCACCCGCGGGGCTTCCTACGAGCAGTACTTC.